The subject of this entry is one TCR beta chain. These data belong to a study of shared clonotypes between healthy human individuals. This CDR3 spans 15 amino acids. The trim removed 1 base at V and 4 bases at J, leaving 0 bases unmatched. Germline CDR1 is MNHNS and CDR2 is SASEGT. Assay: immunoSEQ multiplex PCR; the TCRdb copy retains only in-frame clones and omits some. This sample yields 2,500,000 or so clones, of which around 90% are seen a single time; around 0.14% belongs to the top ten. This clonotype was sampled from a man aged 18 to 35 in good health. The sequenced sample consisted of naive CD4+ T cells sorted from blood. The subset denotes: CD45RA+ positively selected. The chain has TRBV6-1 and TRBJ2-2, with 10 nucleotides matching TRBD1. For the CDR3, the DNA is TGTGCCAGCAGTGAAGGGGACAGGGGCACCGGGGAGCTGTTTTTT. Translating gives CASSEGDRGTGELFF.